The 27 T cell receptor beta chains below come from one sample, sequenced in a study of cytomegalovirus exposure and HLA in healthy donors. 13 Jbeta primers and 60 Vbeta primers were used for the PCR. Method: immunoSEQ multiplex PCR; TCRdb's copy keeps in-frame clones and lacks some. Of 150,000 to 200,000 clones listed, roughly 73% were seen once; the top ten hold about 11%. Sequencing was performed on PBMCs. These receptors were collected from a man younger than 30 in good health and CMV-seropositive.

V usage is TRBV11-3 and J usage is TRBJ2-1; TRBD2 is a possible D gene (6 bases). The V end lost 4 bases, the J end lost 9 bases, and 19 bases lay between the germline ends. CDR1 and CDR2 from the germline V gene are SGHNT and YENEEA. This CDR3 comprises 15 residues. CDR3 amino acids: CASSSVSGRAGEQFF. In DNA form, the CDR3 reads TGTGCCAGCAGCTCGGTTAGCGGTCGGGCGGGTGAGCAGTTCTTC.

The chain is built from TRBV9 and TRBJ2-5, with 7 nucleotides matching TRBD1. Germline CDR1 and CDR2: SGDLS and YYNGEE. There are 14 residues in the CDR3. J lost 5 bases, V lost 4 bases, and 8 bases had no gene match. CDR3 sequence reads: CASSQGESQETQYF. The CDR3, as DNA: TGTGCCAGCAGCCAGGGGGAGAGCCAGGAGACCCAGTACTTC.

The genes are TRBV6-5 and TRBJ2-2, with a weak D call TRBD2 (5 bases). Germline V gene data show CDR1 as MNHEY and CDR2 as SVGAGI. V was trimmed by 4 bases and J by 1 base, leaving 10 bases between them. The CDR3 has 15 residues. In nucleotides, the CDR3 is TGTGCCAGCAGTTTGAAGCGGAAGAACACCGGGGAGCTGTTTTTT. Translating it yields CASSLKRKNTGELFF.

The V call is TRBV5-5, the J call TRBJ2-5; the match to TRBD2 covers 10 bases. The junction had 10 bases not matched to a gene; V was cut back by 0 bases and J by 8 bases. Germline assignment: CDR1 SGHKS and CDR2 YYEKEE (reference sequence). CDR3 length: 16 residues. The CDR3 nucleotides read TGTGCCAGCAGCTTGGCCGTCAGCGGGGGGGGACGAACCCAGTACTTC. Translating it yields CASSLAVSGGGRTQYF.

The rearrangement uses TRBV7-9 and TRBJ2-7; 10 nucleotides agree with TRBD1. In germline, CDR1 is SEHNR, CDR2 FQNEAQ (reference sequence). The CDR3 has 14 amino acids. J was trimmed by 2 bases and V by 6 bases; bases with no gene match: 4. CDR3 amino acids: CASSRTGGTYEQYF. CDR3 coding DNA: TGTGCCAGCAGTCGGACAGGGGGGACCTACGAGCAGTACTTC.

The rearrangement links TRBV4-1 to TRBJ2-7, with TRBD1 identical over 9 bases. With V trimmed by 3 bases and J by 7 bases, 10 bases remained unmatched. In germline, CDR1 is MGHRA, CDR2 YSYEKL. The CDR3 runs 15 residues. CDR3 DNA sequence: TGCGCCAGCAGCCATACCGGGACAGGGTCCAGTGAGCAGTACTTC. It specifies CASSHTGTGSSEQYF.

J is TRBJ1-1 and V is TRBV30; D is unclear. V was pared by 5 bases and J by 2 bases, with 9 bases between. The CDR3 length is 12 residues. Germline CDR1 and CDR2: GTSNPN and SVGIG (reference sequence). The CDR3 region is CAWELDNTEAFF. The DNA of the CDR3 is TGTGCCTGGGAGCTAGATAACACTGAAGCTTTCTTT.

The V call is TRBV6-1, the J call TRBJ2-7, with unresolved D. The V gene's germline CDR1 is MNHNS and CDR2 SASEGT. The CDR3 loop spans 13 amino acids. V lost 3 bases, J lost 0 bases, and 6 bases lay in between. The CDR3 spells CASSESGSYEQYF. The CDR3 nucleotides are TGTGCCAGCAGTGAGTCCGGCTCCTACGAGCAGTACTTC.

CDR3 sequence: CASGQIDTSTQYF. The CDR3 bases are TGTGCCAGCGGACAGATAGACACTAGTACGCAGTATTTT. V usage is TRBV28 and J usage is TRBJ2-3; a weak D match, TRBD1 (6 bases). Trimming removed 8 bases at V and 8 bases at J, with 17 bases between. Looked up from germline, CDR1 is MDHEN and CDR2 is SYDVKM. The CDR3 totals 13 residues.

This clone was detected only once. The CDR3 DNA is TGTGCCAGCAGCCCTCCCGGGAGCCGGGAGACCCAGTACTTC. This codes for CASSPPGSRETQYF. This chain connects TRBV7-2 to TRBJ2-5, with D possibly matching TRBD2 (6 bases). The CDR3 length is 14 residues. V lost 5 bases to trimming and J lost 5 bases, with 15 bases between them. CDR1 is SGHTA, CDR2 FQGNSA, per germline. Based on the CDR3 plus reference TRBV7-2 and TRBJ2-5, the full variable domain is GAGVSQSPSNKVTEKGKDVELRCDPISGHTALYWYRQSLGQGLEFLIYFQGNSAPDKSGLPSDRFSAERTGGSVSTLTIQRTQQEDSAVYLCASSPPGSRETQYFGPGTRLLVL.

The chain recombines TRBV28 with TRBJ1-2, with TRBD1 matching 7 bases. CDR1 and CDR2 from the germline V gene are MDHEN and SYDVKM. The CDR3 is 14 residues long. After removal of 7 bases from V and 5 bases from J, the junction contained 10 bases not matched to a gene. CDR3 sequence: CASTRTDRIYGYTF. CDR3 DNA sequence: TGTGCCAGCACCAGGACGGACAGGATTTATGGCTACACCTTC.

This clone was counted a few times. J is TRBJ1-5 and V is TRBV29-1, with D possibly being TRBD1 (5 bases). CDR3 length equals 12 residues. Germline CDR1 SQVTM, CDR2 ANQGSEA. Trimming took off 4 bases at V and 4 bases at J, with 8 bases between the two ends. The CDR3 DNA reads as TGCAGCGTTGGACAGAAAAATCAGCCCCAGCATTTT. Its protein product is CSVGQKNQPQHF.

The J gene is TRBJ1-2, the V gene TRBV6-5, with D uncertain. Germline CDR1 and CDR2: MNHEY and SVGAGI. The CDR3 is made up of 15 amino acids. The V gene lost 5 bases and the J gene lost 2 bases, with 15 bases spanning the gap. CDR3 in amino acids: CASSNYPPENYGYTF. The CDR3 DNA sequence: TGTGCCAGCAGTAATTACCCCCCCGAGAACTATGGCTACACCTTC.

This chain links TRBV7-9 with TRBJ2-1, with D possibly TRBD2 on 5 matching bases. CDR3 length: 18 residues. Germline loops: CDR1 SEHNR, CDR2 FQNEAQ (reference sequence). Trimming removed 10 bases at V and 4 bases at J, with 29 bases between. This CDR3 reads CATEKGRNPSSKYNEQFF. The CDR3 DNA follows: TGTGCCACCGAGAAAGGGAGAAATCCATCTTCGAAGTACAATGAGCAGTTCTTC.

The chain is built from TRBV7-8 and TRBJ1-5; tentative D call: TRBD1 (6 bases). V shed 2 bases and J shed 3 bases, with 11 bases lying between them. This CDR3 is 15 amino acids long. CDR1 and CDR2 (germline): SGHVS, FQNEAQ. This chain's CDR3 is CASSLIRGYNQPQHF. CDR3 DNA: TGTGCCAGCAGCTTAATCAGGGGTTACAATCAGCCCCAGCATTTT.

The CDR3 sequence is CASSLDSGRSSSYNEQFF. The CDR3 DNA reads as TGCGCCAGCAGCTTGGATAGCGGGAGGTCCAGCTCCTACAATGAGCAGTTCTTC. V is TRBV5-1 and J is TRBJ2-1; 10 nucleotides agree with TRBD2. V shed 0 bases and J 0 bases; nucleotides not matched to a gene: 6. From germline, CDR1 is SGHRS and CDR2 YFSETQ. The CDR3 is 18 residues long.

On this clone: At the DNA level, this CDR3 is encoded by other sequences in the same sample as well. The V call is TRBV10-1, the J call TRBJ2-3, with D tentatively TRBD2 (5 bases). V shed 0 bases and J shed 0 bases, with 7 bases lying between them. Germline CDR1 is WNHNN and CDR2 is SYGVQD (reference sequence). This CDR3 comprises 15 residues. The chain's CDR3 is CASSESASSTDTQYF. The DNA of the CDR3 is TGCGCCAGCAGTGAGTCGGCTAGCAGCACAGATACGCAGTATTTT.

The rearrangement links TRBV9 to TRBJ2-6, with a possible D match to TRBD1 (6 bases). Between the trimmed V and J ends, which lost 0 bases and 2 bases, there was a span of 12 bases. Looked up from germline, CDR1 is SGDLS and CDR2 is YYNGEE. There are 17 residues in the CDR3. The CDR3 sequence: CASSVGSGATGANVLTF. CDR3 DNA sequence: TGTGCCAGCAGCGTAGGATCAGGGGCAACTGGGGCCAACGTCCTGACTTTC. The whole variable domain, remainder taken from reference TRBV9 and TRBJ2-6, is DSGVTQTPKHLITATGQRVTLRCSPRSGDLSVYWYQQSLDQGLQFLIQYYNGEERAKGNILERFSAQQFPDLHSELNLSSLELGDSALYFCASSVGSGATGANVLTFGAGSRLTVL.

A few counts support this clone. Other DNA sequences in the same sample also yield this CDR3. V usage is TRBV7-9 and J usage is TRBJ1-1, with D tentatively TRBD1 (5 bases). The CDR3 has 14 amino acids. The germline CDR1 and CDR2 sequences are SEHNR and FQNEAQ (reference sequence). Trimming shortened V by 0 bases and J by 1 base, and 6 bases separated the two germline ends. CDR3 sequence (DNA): TGTGCCAGCAGCTTAGCGGGGGGGAACACTGAAGCTTTCTTT. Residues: CASSLAGGNTEAFF.

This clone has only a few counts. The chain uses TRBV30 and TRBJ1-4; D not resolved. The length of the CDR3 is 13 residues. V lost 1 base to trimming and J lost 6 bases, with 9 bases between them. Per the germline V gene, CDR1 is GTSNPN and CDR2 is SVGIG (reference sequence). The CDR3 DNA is TGTGCCTGGAGTGGGCGGCCTTATGAAAAACTGTTTTTT. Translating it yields CAWSGRPYEKLFF.

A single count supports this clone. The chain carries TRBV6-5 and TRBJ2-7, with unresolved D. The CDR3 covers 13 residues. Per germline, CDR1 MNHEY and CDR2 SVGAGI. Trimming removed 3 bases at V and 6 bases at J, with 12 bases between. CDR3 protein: CASSYNLGAEQYF. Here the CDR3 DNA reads TGTGCCAGCAGTTATAACCTAGGAGCCGAGCAGTACTTC.

The CDR3 reads CASSADRTREQYF. CDR3 bases: TGTGCCAGCAGTGCAGACAGGACCCGGGAGCAGTACTTC. V is TRBV7-8 and J is TRBJ2-7; tentative D call: TRBD1 (6 bases). Trimming stripped 6 bases from V and 7 bases from J, with 16 bases between. This CDR3 comprises 13 residues. The germline CDR1 and CDR2 sequences are SGHVS and FQNEAQ.

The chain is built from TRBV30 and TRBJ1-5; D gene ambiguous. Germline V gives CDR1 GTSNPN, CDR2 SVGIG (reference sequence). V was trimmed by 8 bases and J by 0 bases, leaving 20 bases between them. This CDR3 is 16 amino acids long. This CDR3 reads CAASVGQPYSNQPQHF. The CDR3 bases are TGTGCCGCCAGTGTTGGGCAGCCTTATAGCAATCAGCCCCAGCATTTT.

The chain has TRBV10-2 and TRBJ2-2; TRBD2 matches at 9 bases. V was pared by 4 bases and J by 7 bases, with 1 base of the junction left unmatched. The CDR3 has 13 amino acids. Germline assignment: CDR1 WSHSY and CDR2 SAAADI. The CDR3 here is CASSVAGVGELFF. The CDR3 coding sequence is TGCGCCAGCAGTGTAGCGGGAGTCGGGGAGCTGTTTTTT.

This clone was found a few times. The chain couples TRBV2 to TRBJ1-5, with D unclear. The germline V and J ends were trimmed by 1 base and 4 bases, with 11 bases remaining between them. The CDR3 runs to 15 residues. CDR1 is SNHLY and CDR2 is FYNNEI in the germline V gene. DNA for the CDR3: TGTGCCAGCAGTGAAGGGGCCAATCGAAATCAGCCCCAGCATTTT. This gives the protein CASSEGANRNQPQHF.

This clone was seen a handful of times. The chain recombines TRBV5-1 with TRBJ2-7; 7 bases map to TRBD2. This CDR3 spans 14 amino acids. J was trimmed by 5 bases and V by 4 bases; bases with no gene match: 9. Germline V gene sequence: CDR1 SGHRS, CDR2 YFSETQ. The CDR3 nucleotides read TGCGCCAGCAGCCCTGGGGACTACACCCACGAGCAGTACTTC. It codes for CASSPGDYTHEQYF.

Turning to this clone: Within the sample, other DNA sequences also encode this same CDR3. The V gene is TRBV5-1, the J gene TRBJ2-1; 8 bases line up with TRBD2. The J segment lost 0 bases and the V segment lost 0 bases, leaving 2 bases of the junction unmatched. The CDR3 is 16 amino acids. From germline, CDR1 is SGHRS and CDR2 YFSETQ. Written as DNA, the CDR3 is TGCGCCAGCAGCTTGGCGAGCGGGAGCTCCTACAATGAGCAGTTCTTC. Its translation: CASSLASGSSYNEQFF.